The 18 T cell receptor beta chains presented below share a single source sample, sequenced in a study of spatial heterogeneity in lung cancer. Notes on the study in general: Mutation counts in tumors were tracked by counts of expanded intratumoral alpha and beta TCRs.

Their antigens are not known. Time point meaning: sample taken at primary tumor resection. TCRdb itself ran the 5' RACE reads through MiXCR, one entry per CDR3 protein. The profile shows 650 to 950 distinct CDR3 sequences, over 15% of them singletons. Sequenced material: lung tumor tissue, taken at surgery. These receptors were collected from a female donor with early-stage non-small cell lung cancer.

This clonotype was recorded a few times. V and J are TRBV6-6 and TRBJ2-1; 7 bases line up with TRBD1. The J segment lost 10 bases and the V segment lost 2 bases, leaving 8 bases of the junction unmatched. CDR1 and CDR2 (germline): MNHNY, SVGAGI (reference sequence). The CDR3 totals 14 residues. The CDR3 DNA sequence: TGTGCCAGCAGTTACGCCAGACAGGGTGGAGAGCAGTTCTTC. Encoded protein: CASSYARQGGEQFF.

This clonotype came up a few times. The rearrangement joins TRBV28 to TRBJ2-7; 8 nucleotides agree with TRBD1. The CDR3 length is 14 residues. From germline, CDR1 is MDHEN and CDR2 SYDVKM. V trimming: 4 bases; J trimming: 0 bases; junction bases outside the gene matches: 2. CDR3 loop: CASSYGTGSYEQYF. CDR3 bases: TGTGCCAGCAGTTACGGGACAGGCTCCTACGAGCAGTACTTC.

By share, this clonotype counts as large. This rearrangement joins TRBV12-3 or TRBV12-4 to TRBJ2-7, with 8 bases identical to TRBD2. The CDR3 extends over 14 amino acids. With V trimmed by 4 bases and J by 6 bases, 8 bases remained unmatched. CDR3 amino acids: CASSWSGRALEQYF. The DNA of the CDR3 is TGTGCCAGCAGTTGGTCCGGGAGGGCCCTCGAGCAGTACTTC.

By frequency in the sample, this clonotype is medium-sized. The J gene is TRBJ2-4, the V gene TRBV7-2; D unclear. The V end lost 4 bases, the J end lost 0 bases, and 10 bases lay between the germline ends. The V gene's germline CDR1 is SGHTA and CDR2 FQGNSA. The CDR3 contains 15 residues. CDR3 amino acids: CASSSSLIAKNIQYF. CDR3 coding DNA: TGTGCCAGCAGCTCAAGCCTCATAGCCAAAAACATTCAGTACTTC.

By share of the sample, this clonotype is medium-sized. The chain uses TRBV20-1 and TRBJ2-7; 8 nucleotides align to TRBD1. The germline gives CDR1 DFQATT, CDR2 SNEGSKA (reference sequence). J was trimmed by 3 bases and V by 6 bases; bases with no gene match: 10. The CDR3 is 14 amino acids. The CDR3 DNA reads TGCAGTGCAGTTCAGGGGGCTATTTTCTACGAGCAGTACTTC. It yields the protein CSAVQGAIFYEQYF.

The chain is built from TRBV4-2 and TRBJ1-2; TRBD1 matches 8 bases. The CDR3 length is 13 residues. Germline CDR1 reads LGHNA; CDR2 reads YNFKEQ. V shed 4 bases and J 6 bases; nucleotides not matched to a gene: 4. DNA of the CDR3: TGTGCCAGCAGCCCACAGGGGGGGGATGGCTACACCTTC. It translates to CASSPQGGDGYTF.

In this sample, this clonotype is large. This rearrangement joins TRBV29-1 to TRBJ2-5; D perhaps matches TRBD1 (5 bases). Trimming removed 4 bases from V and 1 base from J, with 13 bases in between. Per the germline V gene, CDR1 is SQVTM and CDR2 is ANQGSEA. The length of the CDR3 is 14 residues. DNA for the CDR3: TGCAGCGTTGTCCGCAGGGTGGGCCAAGAGACCCAGTACTTC. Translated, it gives CSVVRRVGQETQYF.

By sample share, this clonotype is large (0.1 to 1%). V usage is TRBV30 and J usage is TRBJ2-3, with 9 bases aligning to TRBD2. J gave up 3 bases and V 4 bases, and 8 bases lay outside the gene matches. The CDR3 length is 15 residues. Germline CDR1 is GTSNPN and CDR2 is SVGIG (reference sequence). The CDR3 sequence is CAWMRLAGRTDTQYF. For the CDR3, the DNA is TGTGCCTGGATGCGGCTAGCGGGGAGGACAGATACGCAGTATTTT.

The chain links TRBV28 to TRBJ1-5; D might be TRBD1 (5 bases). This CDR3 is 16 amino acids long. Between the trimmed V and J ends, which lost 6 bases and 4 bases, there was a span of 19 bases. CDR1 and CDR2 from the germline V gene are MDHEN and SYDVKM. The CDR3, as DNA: TGTGCCAGCAGCAGTTTAGGAGCCGGGGGGAATCAGCCCCAGCATTTT. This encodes CASSSLGAGGNQPQHF.

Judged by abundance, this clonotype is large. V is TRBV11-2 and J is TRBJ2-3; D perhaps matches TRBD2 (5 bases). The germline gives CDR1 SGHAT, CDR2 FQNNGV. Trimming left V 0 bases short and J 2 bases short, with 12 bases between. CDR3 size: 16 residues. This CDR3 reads CASSLELAGTTDTQYF. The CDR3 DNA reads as TGTGCCAGCAGCTTAGAGCTAGCTGGAACCACAGATACGCAGTATTTT.

CDR3 loop: CASSFTGGRYTGELFF. CDR3 nucleotides: TGTGCCAGCAGCTTTACAGGGGGCAGGTACACCGGGGAGCTGTTTTTT. This rearrangement joins TRBV11-1 to TRBJ2-2; TRBD1 aligns across 9 bases. This CDR3 contains 16 residues. CDR1 is SGHAT and CDR2 is FQDESV in the germline V gene (reference sequence). Trimming at V came to 3 bases and at J to 3 bases, leaving 5 bases not matched to a gene.

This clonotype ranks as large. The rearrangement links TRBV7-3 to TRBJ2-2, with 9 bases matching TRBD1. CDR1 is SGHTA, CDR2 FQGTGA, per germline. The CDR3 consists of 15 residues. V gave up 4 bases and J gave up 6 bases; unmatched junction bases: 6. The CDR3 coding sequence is TGTGCCAGCAGCTCCACAGGGGGCCGGTCCGGGGAGCTGTTTTTT. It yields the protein CASSSTGGRSGELFF.

As DNA, the CDR3 is TGTGCCAGCTCACCACAGGCGGACACCGGGGAGCTGTTTTTT. This codes for CASSPQADTGELFF. The V and J genes are TRBV18 and TRBJ2-2; no reliable D call. V lost 1 base and J 3 bases, leaving 6 bases between the germline ends. CDR1 KGHSH and CDR2 LQKENI come from the germline V gene. The CDR3 has 14 residues.

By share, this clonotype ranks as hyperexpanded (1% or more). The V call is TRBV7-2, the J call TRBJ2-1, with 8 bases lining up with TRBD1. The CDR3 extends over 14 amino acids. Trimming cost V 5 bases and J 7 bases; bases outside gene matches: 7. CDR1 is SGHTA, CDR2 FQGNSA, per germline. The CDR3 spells CASSLRDRLNEQFF. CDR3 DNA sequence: TGTGCCAGCAGCCTCCGGGACAGGTTGAATGAGCAGTTCTTC.

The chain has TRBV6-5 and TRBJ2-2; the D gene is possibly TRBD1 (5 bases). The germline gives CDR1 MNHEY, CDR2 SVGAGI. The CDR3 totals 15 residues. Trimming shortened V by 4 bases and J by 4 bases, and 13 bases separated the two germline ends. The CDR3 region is CASSSAGRGTGELFF. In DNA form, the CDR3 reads TGTGCCAGCAGTTCCGCAGGGCGCGGCACCGGGGAGCTGTTTTTT.

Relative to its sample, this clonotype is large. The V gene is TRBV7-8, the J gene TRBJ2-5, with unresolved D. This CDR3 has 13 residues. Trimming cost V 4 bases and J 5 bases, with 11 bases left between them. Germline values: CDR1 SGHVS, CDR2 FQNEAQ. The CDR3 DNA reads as TGTGCCAGCAGCTGGGGTTTTGGGGAGACCCAGTACTTC. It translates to CASSWGFGETQYF.

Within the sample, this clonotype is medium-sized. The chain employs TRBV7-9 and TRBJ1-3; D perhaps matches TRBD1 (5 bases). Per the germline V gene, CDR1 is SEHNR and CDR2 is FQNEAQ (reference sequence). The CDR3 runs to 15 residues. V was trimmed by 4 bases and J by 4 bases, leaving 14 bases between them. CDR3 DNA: TGTGCCAGCAGCTCTCAGACAGCTATGGGAAACACCATATATTTT. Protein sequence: CASSSQTAMGNTIYF.

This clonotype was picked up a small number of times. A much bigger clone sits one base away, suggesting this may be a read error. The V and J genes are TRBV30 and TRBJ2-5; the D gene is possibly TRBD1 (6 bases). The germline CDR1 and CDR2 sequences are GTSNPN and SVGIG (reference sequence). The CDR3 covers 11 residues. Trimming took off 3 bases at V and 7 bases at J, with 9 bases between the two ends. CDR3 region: CAWRIGGTQYF. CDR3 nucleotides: TGTGCCTGGAGGATAGGGGGGACCCAGTACTTC.